The 30 T cell receptor beta chains below were found in one sample sequenced in a study of T cell repertoires in cytomegalovirus infection. These receptors' targets are unknown. TCRdb ran MiXCR on the reads and lists one entry per CDR3 protein. The table lists about a million distinct CDR3 sequences, 25% to 40% of them singletons, with roughly 13% in the top ten. Sequenced material: cultured CD8+ T cells from PBMCs, taken from culture after CMV antigen stimulation. The receptors come from a human donor in good health (CMV status not recorded). Some clones in this sample may be carry-over from other donors' samples.

The J gene is TRBJ1-5, the V gene TRBV7-9; D perhaps matches TRBD1 (5 bases). V shed 0 bases and J shed 0 bases, with 9 bases lying between them. This CDR3 comprises 16 residues. Germline V gene data show CDR1 as SEHNR and CDR2 as FQNEAQ (reference sequence). DNA of the CDR3: TGTGCCAGCAGCTTAGCGGGGCATCTTAGCAATCAGCCCCAGCATTTT. Amino acids: CASSLAGHLSNQPQHF.

The chain couples TRBV27 to TRBJ2-3; TRBD1 agrees at 10 bases. This CDR3 comprises 16 residues. Germline V lookup: CDR1 MNHEY, CDR2 SMNVEV (reference sequence). J was trimmed by 2 bases and V by 1 base; bases with no gene match: 3. The CDR3, as DNA: TGTGCCAGCAGTTTATGGGGGACAGGGGCCACAGATACGCAGTATTTT. Translated: CASSLWGTGATDTQYF.

The sample holds a few counts of this clonotype. The chain carries TRBV4-1 and TRBJ1-1, with D perhaps matching TRBD1 (6 bases). Between the trimmed V and J ends, which lost 1 base and 1 base, there was a span of 22 bases. The CDR3 sequence is 19 residues long. Germline CDR1 reads MGHRA; CDR2 reads YSYEKL. The CDR3 protein is CASSQVKGVLGNWNTEAFF. The CDR3 bases are TGCGCCAGCAGCCAAGTAAAGGGGGTCCTTGGCAATTGGAACACTGAAGCTTTCTTT.

This clonotype has just a few counts. J is TRBJ2-1 and V is TRBV14, with 10 bases that match TRBD2. CDR1 and CDR2 (germline): SGHDN, FVKESK. This CDR3 is built from 15 residues. After removal of 5 bases from V and 8 bases from J, the junction contained 9 bases not matched to a gene. CDR3 DNA sequence: TGTGCCAGCAGCTCCGGGCTAGCGGGGGTCTATGAGCAGTTCTTC. Protein product: CASSSGLAGVYEQFF.

The chain couples TRBV27 to TRBJ2-3; 8 positions match TRBD2. Germline loops: CDR1 MNHEY, CDR2 SMNVEV (reference sequence). The CDR3 spans 17 residues. V shed 3 bases and J 0 bases; nucleotides not matched to a gene: 8. CDR3 protein: CASSFFGGAGSTDTQYF. The CDR3 coding sequence is TGTGCCAGCAGTTTTTTCGGGGGGGCCGGGAGCACAGATACGCAGTATTTT.

This clonotype was seen a handful of times. The chain has TRBV19 and TRBJ2-1; 9 bases agree with TRBD1. Germline CDR1 and CDR2: LNHDA and SQIVND (reference sequence). J was trimmed by 6 bases and V by 7 bases; bases with no gene match: 22. The CDR3 extends over 19 amino acids. The CDR3 spells CASKLWGTGPTQRTNEQFF. CDR3 nucleotides: TGTGCCAGTAAATTATGGGGGACAGGGCCCACCCAGCGGACCAATGAGCAGTTCTTC.

This chain links TRBV6-5 with TRBJ2-7; 7 bases map to TRBD1. Germline CDR1 is MNHEY and CDR2 is SVGAGI. The CDR3 length is 14 residues. Unmatched junction bases numbered 4, after V lost 2 bases and J lost 3 bases. DNA of the CDR3: TGTGCCAGCAGTTACCTTCGACAGGGCTACGAGCAGTACTTC. Translating gives CASSYLRQGYEQYF.

This clonotype was detected a few times. The V gene is TRBV28, the J gene TRBJ2-7; D gene ambiguous. Germline CDR1 and CDR2: MDHEN and SYDVKM. This CDR3 has 12 residues. The V end was cut by 5 bases, the J end by 7 bases, with 12 bases between. CDR3 coding DNA: TGTGCCAGCAGTCTTCTTCCGAGGGAGCAGTACTTC. It encodes CASSLLPREQYF.

This clonotype was found a few times. The gene calls are TRBV6-6 and TRBJ1-1; tentatively, D is TRBD1 (5 bases). This CDR3 contains 13 residues. Deletions cut 7 bases from V and 4 bases from J, with 13 bases between. Looked up from germline, CDR1 is MNHNY and CDR2 is SVGAGI (reference sequence). The CDR3 loop reads CASIPPGGTEAFF. DNA for the CDR3: TGTGCCAGCATCCCCCCTGGGGGCACTGAAGCTTTCTTT.

In this sample, this clonotype turned up many times. J is TRBJ1-6 and V is TRBV27; 9 positions agree with TRBD1. V trimming: 6 bases; J trimming: 7 bases; junction bases outside the gene matches: 4. Germline assignment: CDR1 MNHEY and CDR2 SMNVEV (reference sequence). The CDR3 consists of 14 residues. DNA of the CDR3: TGTGCCAGCAGCTACGGACAGGGGAATTCACCCCTCCACTTT. It codes for CASSYGQGNSPLHF.

This clonotype was picked up a small number of times. The chain combines TRBV9 with TRBJ2-2; TRBD1 aligns across 8 bases. V lost 3 bases, J lost 4 bases, and 5 bases stayed unmatched. Germline loops: CDR1 SGDLS, CDR2 YYNGEE. The CDR3 has 15 residues. Here the CDR3 reads CASSGRTGITGELFF. The CDR3 coding sequence is TGTGCCAGCAGCGGCCGGACAGGGATCACCGGGGAGCTGTTTTTT.

This rearrangement joins TRBV4-1 to TRBJ2-7, with TRBD1 matching 8 bases. The CDR3 has 18 residues. Germline CDR1 MGHRA, CDR2 YSYEKL. The ends lost 0 bases at V and 2 bases at J; junction bases unmatched: 12. The CDR3 DNA follows: TGCGCCAGCAGCCAAGAGGAGACAGGGGTCCCCGGTACCTACGAGCAGTACGTC. It specifies CASSQEETGVPGTYEQYV.

This clonotype was seen at least ten times. V gene TRBV7-2 combines with J gene TRBJ1-3; D ambiguous. This CDR3 has 16 residues. Germline V gives CDR1 SGHTA, CDR2 FQGNSA. Between the trimmed V and J ends, which lost 2 bases and 4 bases, there was a span of 15 bases. The CDR3 DNA is TGTGCCAGCAGCTTATGGGCGATTGACGAGGGAAACACCATATATTTT. It translates to CASSLWAIDEGNTIYF. Full variable domain (outside the CDR3, taken from reference TRBV7-2 and TRBJ1-3): GAGVSQSPSNKVTEKGKDVELRCDPISGHTALYWYRQSLGQGLEFLIYFQGNSAPDKSGLPSDRFSAERTGGSVSTLTIQRTQQEDSAVYLCASSLWAIDEGNTIYFGEGSWLTVV.

The CDR3 sequence: CASSQDEANDQPQHF. The CDR3, as DNA: TGTGCCAGCAGCCAAGATGAGGCAAATGATCAGCCCCAGCATTTT. The V gene is TRBV4-2, the J gene TRBJ1-5; D remains unclear. The V end was cut by 0 bases, the J end by 5 bases, with 11 bases between. This CDR3 spans 15 amino acids. Germline values: CDR1 LGHNA, CDR2 YNFKEQ.

This chain connects TRBV24-1 to TRBJ2-1, with 10 positions matching TRBD2. In germline, CDR1 is KGHDR, CDR2 SFDVKD. This CDR3 contains 19 residues. J was trimmed by 7 bases and V by 1 base; bases with no gene match: 15. The CDR3 nucleotides are TGTGCCACCAGTGATTTAAAAATCCGGGCTAGCGGGGGATTAAATGAGCAGTTCTTC. Amino acids: CATSDLKIRASGGLNEQFF.

The chain recombines TRBV10-3 with TRBJ2-2; 9 bases match TRBD1. The CDR3 contains 15 residues. The germline gives CDR1 ENHRY, CDR2 SYGVKD. After removal of 3 bases from V and 7 bases from J, the junction contained 6 bases not matched to a gene. CDR3 sequence (DNA): TGTGCCATCAGTGATCTGGACAGGGGAATCGGGGAGCTGTTTTTT. It codes for CAISDLDRGIGELFF.

This clonotype showed up just a few times. The V and J genes are TRBV19 and TRBJ2-5; a weak D match, TRBD2 (5 bases). Trimming shortened V by 0 bases and J by 1 base, and 12 bases separated the two germline ends. This CDR3 is 16 amino acids long. CDR1 is LNHDA and CDR2 is SQIVND in the germline V gene (reference sequence). CDR3 amino acids: CASSIDGLRAQETQYF. The CDR3 nucleotides read TGTGCCAGTAGTATAGATGGCTTGAGGGCCCAAGAGACCCAGTACTTC.

This clonotype has just a few counts. The rearrangement links TRBV28 to TRBJ1-2; 8 bases align to TRBD1. Germline-derived CDR1 and CDR2 are MDHEN and SYDVKM. The trim removed 8 bases at V and 4 bases at J, leaving 3 bases unmatched. This CDR3 contains 12 residues. CDR3 protein: CASLGTGYGYTF. CDR3 nucleotide sequence: TGTGCCAGCTTAGGGACAGGCTATGGCTACACCTTC.

This clonotype showed up many times. The J gene is TRBJ2-1, the V gene TRBV7-2; D is uncertain. Germline V CDR1 and CDR2: SGHTA, FQGNSA. The length of the CDR3 is 15 residues. V was cut by 5 bases and J by 4 bases, with 15 bases left in between. In nucleotides, the CDR3 is TGTGCCAGCAGCCTCCGAGACCAAACGTACAATGAGCAGTTCTTC. This sequence encodes CASSLRDQTYNEQFF.

This chain uses TRBV4-1 with TRBJ1-1; no definite D call. V lost 0 bases and J lost 0, with 8 bases in between. CDR3 length: 15 amino acids. The V gene's germline CDR1 is MGHRA and CDR2 YSYEKL. The DNA of the CDR3 is TGCGCCAGCAGCCAAGAGGCGATCATGAACACTGAAGCTTTCTTT. Protein sequence: CASSQEAIMNTEAFF.

This clonotype has just a few counts. V is TRBV19 and J is TRBJ1-1; weak D call: TRBD1 (5 bases). The germline V gene has CDR1 LNHDA and CDR2 SQIVND (reference sequence). The germline V and J ends were trimmed by 0 bases and 1 base, with 15 bases remaining between them. The CDR3 has 17 residues. CDR3 in amino acids: CASSIDGEGDTNTEAFF. CDR3 bases: TGTGCCAGTAGTATAGATGGGGAAGGGGATACGAACACTGAAGCTTTCTTT.

CDR3 bases: TGCGCCAGCAGCCAAGATATAACGTCTGGAAACACCATATATTTT. Its translation: CASSQDITSGNTIYF. V usage is TRBV4-1 and J usage is TRBJ1-3; D gene uncertain. This CDR3 is 15 amino acids long. Germline CDR1 reads MGHRA; CDR2 reads YSYEKL. Trimming took off 0 bases at V and 1 base at J, with 7 bases between the two ends.

The V call is TRBV6-5, the J call TRBJ1-1; no clear D. The CDR3 contains 11 residues. CDR1 is MNHEY, CDR2 SVGAGI, per germline. V lost 10 bases and J 1 base, leaving 7 bases between the germline ends. This chain's CDR3 is CANERNTEAFF. DNA for the CDR3: TGTGCCAACGAAAGGAACACTGAAGCTTTCTTT.

This clonotype was seen many times. V usage is TRBV7-2 and J usage is TRBJ1-2, with D possibly TRBD1 on 5 matching bases. Germline CDR1 and CDR2: SGHTA and FQGNSA. The CDR3 runs 14 residues. V lost 3 bases, J lost 0 bases, and 8 bases lay in between. This CDR3 is CASSFRDPNYGYTF. The CDR3, as DNA: TGTGCCAGCAGCTTCAGGGACCCTAACTATGGCTACACCTTC.

The chain employs TRBV29-1 and TRBJ2-2; no reliable D call. Trimming stripped 4 bases from V and 2 bases from J, with 8 bases between. The CDR3 runs 13 residues. Germline-derived CDR1 and CDR2 are SQVTM and ANQGSEA. The CDR3 reads CSVVKDNTGELFF. The CDR3 coding sequence is TGCAGCGTTGTGAAGGACAACACCGGGGAGCTGTTTTTT.

This chain joins TRBV6-6 and TRBJ2-7; TRBD1 agrees at 7 bases. With V trimmed by 4 bases and J by 4 bases, 10 bases remained unmatched. CDR3 length equals 15 residues. Germline assignment: CDR1 MNHNY and CDR2 SVGAGI (reference sequence). The CDR3 spells CASSSETGLGYEQYF. CDR3 DNA sequence: TGTGCCAGCAGTTCAGAGACAGGGTTGGGATACGAGCAGTACTTC.

This clonotype was detected ten times or more. The CDR3 sequence is CASSPGQNNQPQHF. As DNA, the CDR3 is TGTGCCAGCAGCCCTGGACAGAACAATCAGCCCCAGCATTTT. The chain couples TRBV12-3 or TRBV12-4 to TRBJ1-5; possibly TRBD1 for D (6 bases). The CDR3 runs 14 residues. V shed 6 bases and J shed 3 bases, with 12 bases lying between them.

The chain recombines TRBV12-3 or TRBV12-4 with TRBJ2-1; 9 nucleotides match TRBD1. The CDR3 extends over 18 amino acids. The V and J ends lost 3 bases and 5 bases, in that order; junction bases with no gene match: 14. CDR3 sequence (DNA): TGTGCCAGCAGTTTCCAACCCTCGACAGGGGGTAAGGACAATGAGCAGTTCTTC. Its protein product is CASSFQPSTGGKDNEQFF.

Only a few counts were recorded for this clonotype. J is TRBJ1-1 and V is TRBV27; D uncertain. Germline V lookup: CDR1 MNHEY, CDR2 SMNVEV (reference sequence). This CDR3 is 13 amino acids long. Deletions cut 5 bases from V and 2 bases from J, with 9 bases between. CDR3 region: CASSPLNNTEAFF. The CDR3 nucleotides are TGTGCCAGCAGTCCCCTTAATAACACTGAAGCTTTCTTT.

For this clonotype: A read error may be the cause here, since a much bigger clone is one base away. The rearrangement links TRBV7-2 to TRBJ2-1, with 8 bases matching TRBD2. Germline CDR1 reads SGHTA; CDR2 reads FQGNSA. The CDR3 consists of 14 residues. The V segment lost 6 bases and the J segment 6 bases; nucleotides outside the gene matches: 7. The CDR3 spells CASSYSGACNEQFF. The CDR3 DNA reads TGTGCCAGCAGTTATAGCGGGGCCTGCAATGAGCAGTTCTTC.